This entry lists 22 T cell receptor beta chains sequenced from one sample in a study of spatial heterogeneity in lung cancer. TCRdb reanalysed the 5' RACE reads using MiXCR and keeps one entry per CDR3 protein. This repertoire shows roughly 91,000 distinct CDR3 sequences, approximately 21% found once; its top ten account for 6.2%. Time point indicated: sample taken at primary tumor resection. The sequenced material consisted of unsorted whole RNA from tumor, nontumor lung or frozen PBMC. The sample in question was PBMCs, obtained at surgery. These receptors were obtained from a male donor with early-stage non-small cell lung cancer.

The chain uses TRBV18 and TRBJ2-6, with 7 bases that match TRBD1. CDR3 length: 16 amino acids. CDR1 is KGHSH and CDR2 is LQKENI in the germline V gene. V lost 3 bases to trimming and J lost 2 bases; unmatched junction nucleotides: 4. The CDR3 is CASSPTGSTGANVLTF. CDR3 DNA sequence: TGTGCCAGCTCACCGACAGGGTCGACTGGGGCCAACGTCCTGACTTTC.

This clonotype has ten or more counts. J is TRBJ1-1 and V is TRBV29-1, with 10 positions matching TRBD1. The CDR3 extends over 15 amino acids. Germline lookup yields CDR1 SQVTM and CDR2 ANQGSEA. The trim removed 5 bases at V and 0 bases at J, leaving 6 bases unmatched. DNA of the CDR3: TGCAGCGTTTTCGGACAGGGGGGTCTGAACACTGAAGCTTTCTTT. The encoded protein is CSVFGQGGLNTEAFF. Filled out from reference TRBV29-1 and TRBJ1-1, the complete variable domain reads SAVISQKPSRDICQRGTSLTIQCQVDSQVTMMFWYRQQPGQSLTLIATANQGSEATYESGFVIDKFPISRPNLTFSTLTVSNMSPEDSSIYLCSVFGQGGLNTEAFFGQGTRLTVV.

This clonotype has more than one count but fewer than ten. V usage is TRBV4-3 and J usage is TRBJ2-2; 10 positions match TRBD2. The CDR3 extends over 16 amino acids. The junction had 5 bases not matched to a gene; V was cut back by 4 bases and J by 3 bases. Germline V gene lookup returns CDR1 LGHNA and CDR2 YSLEER. This CDR3 is CASSPAGGPDTGELFF. Written as DNA, the CDR3 is TGCGCCAGCAGCCCAGCGGGGGGGCCTGACACCGGGGAGCTGTTTTTT.

This clonotype was counted at least ten times. The rearrangement links TRBV29-1 to TRBJ2-5; TRBD2 aligns across 8 bases. This CDR3 spans 11 amino acids. Per the germline V gene, CDR1 is SQVTM and CDR2 is ANQGSEA. V shed 6 bases, J shed 3 bases, and the junction held 0 bases outside the gene matches. CDR3 DNA: TGCAGCGTACTAGCGGAAGAGACCCAGTACTTC. It is translated as CSVLAEETQYF.

This clonotype has more than one count but fewer than ten. J is TRBJ2-3 and V is TRBV6-1; 13 positions agree with TRBD2. Germline V gene sequence: CDR1 MNHNS, CDR2 SASEGT. This CDR3 is 16 amino acids long. Trimming cost V 4 bases and J 5 bases; bases outside gene matches: 6. CDR3 amino acids: CASSALLAGGLDTQYF. The CDR3 region has the DNA TGTGCCAGCAGTGCCCTACTAGCGGGGGGGTTAGATACGCAGTATTTT.

The chain employs TRBV6-5 and TRBJ1-2; 8 bases align to TRBD1. The CDR3 runs to 15 residues. Germline values: CDR1 MNHEY, CDR2 SVGAGI. Trimming removed 5 bases from V and 1 base from J; junction bases left unmatched: 6. Here the CDR3 DNA reads TGTGCCAGCAGTCCCGAGACAGGGGTTAACTATGGCTACACCTTC. This codes for CASSPETGVNYGYTF.

This clonotype was observed many times. The chain has TRBV7-6 and TRBJ2-5, with D maybe TRBD1 (6 bases). This CDR3 region has 13 residues. V lost 7 bases and J 4 bases, leaving 13 bases between the germline ends. Per the germline V gene, CDR1 is SGHVS and CDR2 is FNYEAQ. CDR3 nucleotide sequence: TGTGCCAGCACAGGGGTACGTCGAGAGACCCAGTACTTC. Amino acids: CASTGVRRETQYF.

This clonotype has a handful of counts. CDR3 in amino acids: CAISFRDDSPLHF. CDR3 nucleotides: TGTGCCATCAGTTTCAGGGATGATTCACCCCTCCACTTT. V gene TRBV10-3 combines with J gene TRBJ1-6; D might be TRBD1 (5 bases). The CDR3 length is 13 residues. The V gene's germline CDR1 is ENHRY and CDR2 SYGVKD. The V and J ends lost 5 bases and 8 bases respectively, with 10 bases between them.

In its sample, this clonotype was seen a few times. The CDR3 is CASSPSGDGYTF. The CDR3 DNA reads as TGTGCCAGCAGTCCTAGTGGGGATGGCTACACCTTC. This chain links TRBV7-8 with TRBJ1-2; unclear D gene. V lost 6 bases and J 6 bases, leaving 11 bases between the germline ends. This CDR3 region has 12 residues. The germline V gene has CDR1 SGHVS and CDR2 FQNEAQ.

In its sample, this clonotype was seen a few times. A read error may produce the germline difference seen at one junction end. The genes are TRBV7-3 and TRBJ2-1; TRBD2 matches at 11 bases. This CDR3 has 15 amino acids. Looked up from germline, CDR1 is SGHTA and CDR2 is FQGTGA. CDR3: CASSITSGGYNEQFF. CDR3 in DNA: TGTGCCAGCAGCATAACTAGCGGGGGCTACAATGAGCAGTTCTTC.

The V call is TRBV7-2, the J call TRBJ2-7; D remains ambiguous. Germline V lookup: CDR1 SGHTA, CDR2 FQGNSA. V was cut by 0 bases and J by 3 bases, with 15 bases left in between. This CDR3 region has 16 residues. The DNA for the CDR3 is TGTGCCAGCAGCTTAGCCAGGCAGGCGGCTAGCTACGAGCAGTACTTC. The encoded protein is CASSLARQAASYEQYF.

This clonotype was counted many times. CDR3 region: CASSLGLLEQFF. The DNA for the CDR3 is TGTGCCAGCAGCCTGGGACTTCTTGAGCAGTTCTTC. The J gene is TRBJ2-1, the V gene TRBV7-2; D may be TRBD2 (6 bases). Trimming left V 5 bases short and J 9 bases short, with 11 bases between. This CDR3 comprises 12 residues. Germline CDR1 reads SGHTA; CDR2 reads FQGNSA.

This sequence joins TRBV5-1 and TRBJ2-7, with D possibly being TRBD2 (6 bases). Trimming pared 6 bases from V and 2 bases from J, leaving 15 bases between. This CDR3 contains 14 residues. CDR1 and CDR2 (germline): SGHRS, YFSETQ. This CDR3 reads CASMRWTGAYEQYF. CDR3 bases: TGCGCCAGCATGAGATGGACGGGGGCCTACGAGCAGTACTTC.

The CDR3 DNA follows: TGCGCCAGCAGCCAAGACCCAAATTCGGATGAGCAGTTCTTC. Its translation is CASSQDPNSDEQFF. The chain combines TRBV4-3 with TRBJ2-1; no definite D call. V was pared by 0 bases and J by 8 bases, with 11 bases between. Germline CDR1 LGHNA, CDR2 YSLEER. The CDR3 covers 14 residues.

This clonotype turned up a few times. The CDR3 nucleotides are TGTGCCAGCATTCGTACCGGGGGGACGCAAGAGACCCAGTACTTC. This translates into CASIRTGGTQETQYF. The chain uses TRBV6-5 and TRBJ2-5; 7 nucleotides agree with TRBD2. The CDR3 has 15 amino acids. The V segment lost 7 bases and the J segment 2 bases; nucleotides outside the gene matches: 10. Germline V gives CDR1 MNHEY, CDR2 SVGAGI.

The rearrangement joins TRBV7-9 to TRBJ1-2, with a tentative D call TRBD1 (6 bases). Deletions cut 8 bases from V and 3 bases from J, with 10 bases between. Germline loops: CDR1 SEHNR, CDR2 FQNEAQ (reference sequence). The CDR3 length is 12 residues. CDR3 residues: CASGRGDYGYTF. CDR3 DNA sequence: TGTGCCAGCGGAAGGGGGGACTATGGCTACACCTTC.

The chain recombines TRBV12-5 with TRBJ1-5; TRBD1 agrees at 7 bases. V lost 6 bases to trimming and J lost 7 bases; unmatched junction nucleotides: 9. Germline CDR1 reads LGHNT; CDR2 reads FRNRAP. The CDR3 consists of 14 residues. CDR3 bases: TGTGCTAGTGGAGAGCAGGGGGGAGGACAGCCCCAGCATTTT. Protein: CASGEQGGGQPQHF.

The V call is TRBV11-2, the J call TRBJ2-5; tentative D call: TRBD1 (6 bases). Germline CDR1 and CDR2: SGHAT and FQNNGV. The CDR3 has 15 amino acids. The ends were cut back, 0 bases at V and 4 bases at J, with 12 bases in the middle. Here the CDR3 DNA reads TGTGCCAGCAGCTTAGAACTGGGGGCGAGAGAGACCCAGTACTTC. Translation: CASSLELGARETQYF. The variable domain in full, with the rest retrieved from reference TRBV11-2 and TRBJ2-5, is EAGVAQSPRYKIIEKRQSVAFWCNPISGHATLYWYQQILGQGPKLLIQFQNNGVVDDSQLPKDRFSAERLKGVDSTLKIQPAKLEDSAVYLCASSLELGARETQYFGPGTRLLVL.

In nucleotides, the CDR3 is TGTGCCACCAGTGATTTGACTAATTCCTACAATGAGCAGTTCTTC. Amino acid sequence: CATSDLTNSYNEQFF. The V gene is TRBV24-1, the J gene TRBJ2-1; unclear D gene. Germline CDR1 is KGHDR and CDR2 is SFDVKD. The CDR3 extends over 15 amino acids. The V and J ends lost 0 bases and 1 base respectively, with 6 bases between them.

This clonotype has only a few counts. The CDR3 sequence is CSARSTGNSPLHF. The CDR3 DNA is TGCAGTGCTAGATCGACAGGGAATTCACCCCTCCACTTT. The V call is TRBV20-1, the J call TRBJ1-6; TRBD1 matches at 7 bases. V lost 2 bases to trimming and J lost 7 bases; unmatched junction nucleotides: 2. Germline V gives CDR1 DFQATT, CDR2 SNEGSKA (reference sequence). CDR3 size: 13 residues.

V usage is TRBV20-1 and J usage is TRBJ1-2, with TRBD1 as a possible D gene (5 bases). Germline CDR1 is DFQATT and CDR2 is SNEGSKA (reference sequence). Trimming took off 6 bases at V and 2 bases at J, with 13 bases between the two ends. The CDR3 has 13 residues. The CDR3: CSARDGVNYGYTF. The CDR3, as DNA: TGCAGTGCCAGGGATGGGGTAAACTATGGCTACACCTTC.

This clonotype was observed a handful of times. The genes are TRBV6-5 and TRBJ2-2; TRBD1 might be the D (6 bases). This CDR3 is 16 amino acids long. Germline CDR1 is MNHEY and CDR2 is SVGAGI. Trimming took 5 bases from V and 3 from J, leaving 16 bases between them. CDR3 amino acids: CASSAAHRVDTGELFF. Here the CDR3 DNA reads TGTGCCAGCAGTGCCGCCCACAGGGTGGACACCGGGGAGCTGTTTTTT.